This T cell receptor (beta chain) originates from a study of cytomegalovirus exposure and HLA in healthy donors. Study conclusions and caveats: For presence/absence analyses, sequencing depth was assumed to be roughly uniform across donors.

PCR primers comprised 60 Vbeta and 13 Jbeta primers. The method was immunoSEQ multiplex PCR; TCRdb's version includes in-frame clones alone and lacks a portion of them. The table shows about 150,000 clones, with 65% to 85% occurring only once. V was pared by 1 base and J by 3 bases, with 10 bases between. The CDR3 sequence is 15 residues long. The germline V gene encodes CDR1 SGHRS and CDR2 YFSETQ. A note on this clone: Its matching antigen is unknown.

The sequence was collected from a woman aged 40 to 49 in good health and CMV-seropositive. The rearrangement joins TRBV5-1 to TRBJ2-2; D is perhaps TRBD1 (5 bases). Sequencing was carried out using PBMCs. The CDR3 sequence is CASSLTGKDTGELFF. In DNA form, the CDR3 reads TGCGCCAGCAGCTTGACAGGAAAGGACACCGGGGAGCTGTTTTTT.